These 21 T cell receptor beta chains were all obtained from the same sample, sequenced in a study of T cell responses to AZD1222 COVID-19 vaccine. The repertoire was sequenced with immunoSEQ multiplex PCR; TCRdb's copy has only in-frame clones and lacks some. Of 90,000 to 150,000 clones listed, about 85% are singletons. The source was peripheral blood, collected 28 days after the second AZD1222 dose. Source of these receptors: an adult who received the AZD1222 COVID-19 vaccine.

This clone was recorded once. The V and J genes are TRBV19 and TRBJ1-6, with 8 nucleotides matching TRBD1. CDR1 is LNHDA and CDR2 is SQIVND in the germline V gene (reference sequence). This CDR3 is 15 amino acids long. The V and J ends lost 6 bases and 7 bases, in that order; junction bases with no gene match: 8. Here the CDR3 reads CASRGQGALNSPLHF. As DNA, the CDR3 is TGTGCCAGTAGGGGGCAGGGGGCGTTGAATTCACCCCTCCACTTT.

The gene calls are TRBV5-1 and TRBJ2-5; 12 nucleotides align to TRBD1. With 2 bases clipped from V and 5 bases from J, the junction kept 7 bases outside the gene matches. The CDR3 covers 16 residues. Germline V CDR1 and CDR2: SGHRS, YFSETQ. CDR3 coding DNA: TGCGCCAGCAGCTTAGACCCGGGACAGGGGGCTGAGACCCAGTACTTC. It specifies CASSLDPGQGAETQYF. Looking up the rest from reference TRBV5-1 and TRBJ2-5 gives the full variable domain: KAGVTQTPRYLIKTRGQQVTLSCSPISGHRSVSWYQQTPGQGLQFLFEYFSETQRNKGNFPGRFSGRQFSNSRSEMNVSTLELGDSALYLCASSLDPGQGAETQYFGPGTRLLVL.

The gene calls are TRBV7-6 and TRBJ1-5; D is uncertain. This CDR3 region has 13 residues. The germline gives CDR1 SGHVS, CDR2 FNYEAQ. Trimming removed 5 bases from V and 4 bases from J, with 9 bases in between. This CDR3 reads CASSLGPNQPQHF. CDR3 nucleotides: TGTGCCAGCAGCCTAGGACCAAATCAGCCCCAGCATTTT.

This sequence joins TRBV9 and TRBJ1-1; D is undetermined. Germline CDR1 reads SGDLS; CDR2 reads YYNGEE. V was cut by 0 bases and J by 4 bases, with 7 bases left in between. The CDR3 contains 13 residues. The CDR3 loop reads CASSVEMATEAFF. The DNA for the CDR3 is TGTGCCAGCAGCGTAGAAATGGCCACTGAAGCTTTCTTT.

The J gene is TRBJ2-3, the V gene TRBV7-9; D is unclear. V lost 7 bases, J lost 2 bases, and 13 bases lay in between. This CDR3 has 14 residues. Germline V gene data show CDR1 as SEHNR and CDR2 as FQNEAQ (reference sequence). CDR3 amino acids: CASTKDLYTDTQYF. CDR3 DNA sequence: TGTGCCAGCACAAAGGACCTCTACACAGATACGCAGTATTTT.

V is TRBV27 and J is TRBJ1-1, with 7 bases lining up with TRBD1. CDR1 is MNHEY and CDR2 is SMNVEV in the germline V gene (reference sequence). The J segment lost 7 bases and the V segment lost 4 bases, leaving 3 bases of the junction unmatched. The CDR3 is 12 amino acids. Here the CDR3 reads CASSYRGGEAFF. CDR3 bases: TGTGCCAGCAGTTACAGGGGAGGTGAAGCTTTCTTT.

The genes are TRBV5-1 and TRBJ2-3; perhaps TRBD2 as D (5 bases). CDR1 is SGHRS and CDR2 is YFSETQ in the germline V gene. This CDR3 spans 14 amino acids. Trimming removed 0 bases from V and 2 bases from J, with 7 bases in between. In DNA form, the CDR3 reads TGCGCCAGCAGCTTGGCAGCGGACACAGATACGCAGTATTTT. Residues: CASSLAADTDTQYF. The complete variable domain, with remaining parts taken from reference TRBV5-1 and TRBJ2-3, reads KAGVTQTPRYLIKTRGQQVTLSCSPISGHRSVSWYQQTPGQGLQFLFEYFSETQRNKGNFPGRFSGRQFSNSRSEMNVSTLELGDSALYLCASSLAADTDTQYFGPGTRLTVL.

The chain employs TRBV4-2 and TRBJ2-2; D unclear. The CDR3 is 15 amino acids. The V end lost 1 base, the J end lost 4 bases, and 10 bases lay between the germline ends. The germline V gene has CDR1 LGHNA and CDR2 YNFKEQ. CDR3 DNA sequence: TGTGCCAGCAGCCAAGCGGATACAGCCACCGGGGAGCTGTTTTTT. Amino acid sequence: CASSQADTATGELFF.

In nucleotides, the CDR3 is TGTGCCAGCACAAGGGACAACCAAGAGACCCAGTACTTC. This sequence encodes CASTRDNQETQYF. The chain couples TRBV2 to TRBJ2-5, with D possibly being TRBD1 (6 bases). V was pared by 7 bases and J by 0 bases, with 9 bases between. The CDR3 totals 13 residues. Germline assignment: CDR1 SNHLY and CDR2 FYNNEI.

The genes are TRBV7-3 and TRBJ2-3; D is perhaps TRBD1 (6 bases). The germline V and J ends were trimmed by 5 bases and 4 bases, with 16 bases remaining between them. The CDR3 sequence is 15 residues long. Germline CDR1 and CDR2: SGHTA and FQGTGA. The CDR3 sequence is CASSQGFLAADTQYF. The CDR3 DNA reads TGTGCCAGCAGCCAGGGGTTTCTGGCGGCAGATACGCAGTATTTT.

The chain combines TRBV5-1 with TRBJ2-7; 8 bases fit TRBD1. The CDR3 extends over 14 amino acids. Trimming removed 2 bases from V and 0 bases from J; junction bases left unmatched: 1. CDR1 and CDR2 from the germline V gene are SGHRS and YFSETQ. The CDR3 region has the DNA TGCGCCAGCAGCTTACAGGGGGGCTCCTACGAGCAGTACTTC. It yields the protein CASSLQGGSYEQYF.

The CDR3 DNA reads as TGTGCCAGCAGTGCGGGGACAGCTAACACCGGGGAGCTGTTTTTT. Its protein product is CASSAGTANTGELFF. The chain recombines TRBV2 with TRBJ2-2; 7 bases are a match to TRBD1. V was pared by 4 bases and J by 2 bases, with 4 bases of the junction left unmatched. Germline V gives CDR1 SNHLY, CDR2 FYNNEI. This CDR3 is built from 15 residues.

CDR3 nucleotides: TGTGCCAGCAGTTTATTGGAGACCCAGTACTTC. The encoded protein is CASSLLETQYF. The rearrangement links TRBV28 to TRBJ2-5; D call uncertain. The CDR3 consists of 11 residues. CDR1 MDHEN and CDR2 SYDVKM come from the germline V gene. V was trimmed by 1 base and J by 5 bases, leaving 2 bases between them.

The gene calls are TRBV5-1 and TRBJ2-4; D may be TRBD1 or TRBD2 (6 bases each). CDR3 length equals 16 residues. Per germline, CDR1 SGHRS and CDR2 YFSETQ. The germline V and J ends were trimmed by 6 bases and 1 base, with 17 bases remaining between them. The CDR3 reads CASNPGAGLAKNIQYF. CDR3 in DNA: TGCGCCAGCAACCCGGGGGCAGGGCTGGCCAAAAACATTCAGTACTTC.

This clone was counted a single time. The V gene is TRBV5-5, the J gene TRBJ1-2; tentatively, D is TRBD1 (5 bases). The CDR3 covers 14 residues. The germline CDR1 and CDR2 sequences are SGHKS and YYEKEE (reference sequence). The V and J ends lost 1 base and 7 bases respectively, with 14 bases between them. CDR3 coding DNA: TGTGCCAGCAGCTTGAATGGCCAGGGCTCTGGCTACACCTTC. This codes for CASSLNGQGSGYTF. Supplemented by reference TRBV5-5 and TRBJ1-2, the full variable domain reads DAGVTQSPTHLIKTRGQQVTLRCSPISGHKSVSWYQQVLGQGPQFIFQYYEKEERGRGNFPDRFSARQFPNYSSELNVNALLLGDSALYLCASSLNGQGSGYTFGSGTRLTVV.

This rearrangement joins TRBV12-3 or TRBV12-4 to TRBJ2-2, with 9 bases matching TRBD1. The trim removed 5 bases at V and 15 bases at J, leaving 10 bases unmatched. The CDR3 loop spans 13 amino acids. CDR3 sequence reads: CASSPNRDRVMFF. CDR3 DNA: TGTGCCAGCAGTCCAAACCGGGACAGGGTGATGTTTTTT.

The rearrangement joins TRBV11-3 to TRBJ2-1; possible D gene TRBD2, 5 bases. This CDR3 is 16 amino acids long. The germline V gene encodes CDR1 SGHNT and CDR2 YENEEA. With 0 bases removed from V and 8 bases from J, the gap between germline ends came to 17 bases. The CDR3 sequence: CASSLDGRFGGDEQFF. CDR3 nucleotide sequence: TGTGCCAGCAGCTTAGATGGGAGATTCGGAGGCGATGAGCAGTTCTTC.

The chain carries TRBV6-2 or TRBV6-3 and TRBJ2-1; D unresolved. The CDR3 runs 12 residues. V was clipped by 0 bases and J by 5 bases, with 2 bases between them. Germline-derived CDR1 and CDR2 are MNHEY and SVGEGT. CDR3 in DNA: TGTGCCAGCAGTTACTCGAACAATGAGCAGTTCTTC. It is translated as CASSYSNNEQFF.

This clone was recorded once. This rearrangement joins TRBV27 to TRBJ2-3; D not certain. Per the germline V gene, CDR1 is MNHEY and CDR2 is SMNVEV (reference sequence). Trimming left V 3 bases short and J 6 bases short, with 10 bases between. CDR3 length: 13 residues. The CDR3 is CASSLELGDTQYF. In nucleotides, the CDR3 is TGTGCCAGCAGTTTGGAGTTAGGGGATACGCAGTATTTT.

The chain couples TRBV11-2 to TRBJ1-4; 9 nucleotides align to TRBD1. The CDR3 consists of 16 residues. Germline assignment: CDR1 SGHAT and CDR2 FQNNGV. V gave up 5 bases and J gave up 10 bases; unmatched junction bases: 14. In nucleotides, the CDR3 is TGTGCCAGCAGCCCCACAACCGGGACAGGGCGCGGAAAACTGTTTTTT. Protein product: CASSPTTGTGRGKLFF.

Comment on this clone: This sample includes further DNA sequences coding for the same CDR3. This sequence joins TRBV12-3 or TRBV12-4 and TRBJ1-2; D gene uncertain. This CDR3 comprises 11 residues. The V end was cut by 1 base, the J end by 5 bases, with 2 bases between. The CDR3 reads CASSLGYGYTF. DNA of the CDR3: TGTGCCAGCAGTTTAGGGTATGGCTACACCTTC.